These 27 T cell receptor beta chains came from one sample sequenced in a study of response to subunit inactivated influenza vaccine. TCRdb itself ran the RT-PCR reads through MiXCR, one entry per CDR3 protein. The data contain 750,000 to 850,000 distinct CDR3 sequences, 15% to 20% of them singletons. The sample consisted of PBMCs from blood, taken less than 6 days after vaccination. These receptors all stem from a man aged 45-60 years who received an inactivated influenza vaccine.

V and J are TRBV20-1 and TRBJ2-1; 8 bases are a match to TRBD2. The CDR3 totals 14 residues. The V segment lost 0 bases and the J segment 4 bases; nucleotides outside the gene matches: 2. Per the germline V gene, CDR1 is DFQATT and CDR2 is SNEGSKA (reference sequence). CDR3 region: CSARERGDYNEQFF. Here the CDR3 DNA reads TGCAGTGCTAGAGAGCGGGGGGATTACAATGAGCAGTTCTTC.

This clonotype was detected only a few times. V gene TRBV4-3 combines with J gene TRBJ2-5; 9 bases agree with TRBD2. Germline values: CDR1 LGHNA, CDR2 YSLEER. CDR3 length equals 16 residues. The ends lost 1 base at V and 2 bases at J; junction bases unmatched: 5. The CDR3 DNA is TGCGCCAGCAGCCAAGGTGCTAGCGGGACTCAAGAGACCCAGTACTTC. Translated: CASSQGASGTQETQYF.

The V and J genes are TRBV20-1 and TRBJ2-7; 8 bases are a match to TRBD2. Germline CDR1 is DFQATT and CDR2 is SNEGSKA (reference sequence). Germline trimming cut 3 bases from V and 5 bases from J; bases unmatched to any gene: 12. This CDR3 spans 15 amino acids. DNA of the CDR3: TGCAGTGCTAGTAGTCGGGAGGGGGGATTGGACGAGCAGTACTTC. Translation gives CSASSREGGLDEQYF.

This clonotype was picked up a small number of times. The chain combines TRBV28 with TRBJ2-7, with 8 bases that match TRBD2. With V trimmed by 3 bases and J by 0 bases, 4 bases remained unmatched. The CDR3 runs 15 residues. Germline V gives CDR1 MDHEN, CDR2 SYDVKM. CDR3 in amino acids: CASSLTREASYEQYF. CDR3 coding DNA: TGTGCCAGCAGTTTGACGCGGGAGGCCTCCTACGAGCAGTACTTC.

The genes are TRBV5-6 and TRBJ2-7; 7 bases align to TRBD1. The J segment lost 5 bases and the V segment lost 4 bases, leaving 12 bases of the junction unmatched. Germline lookup yields CDR1 SGHDT and CDR2 YYEEEE. The CDR3 is 15 amino acids. The CDR3 region has the DNA TGTGCCAGCAGCCACAAACCGACAGGGCGGGACGAGCAGTACTTC. This codes for CASSHKPTGRDEQYF.

The rearrangement uses TRBV5-1 and TRBJ2-7; the D is unclear. Germline-derived CDR1 and CDR2 are SGHRS and YFSETQ. The V and J ends lost 2 bases and 3 bases respectively, with 15 bases between them. The CDR3 length is 15 residues. The CDR3 nucleotides read TGCGCCAGCAGCTTATCAGCAGGTGATGGCTACGAGCAGTACTTC. This codes for CASSLSAGDGYEQYF.

The J gene is TRBJ2-7, the V gene TRBV7-9, with D possibly matching TRBD2 (6 bases). V lost 5 bases and J lost 0, with 14 bases in between. The V gene's germline CDR1 is SEHNR and CDR2 FQNEAQ (reference sequence). The CDR3 loop spans 15 amino acids. The CDR3 region has the DNA TGTGCCAGCAGCCAAAGCGGAGGGGACTCCTACGAGCAGTACTTC. Its translation is CASSQSGGDSYEQYF.

The chain couples TRBV12-3 or TRBV12-4 to TRBJ2-1; TRBD2 matches 9 bases. The CDR3 consists of 14 residues. Unmatched junction bases numbered 4, after V lost 6 bases and J lost 4 bases. This CDR3 reads CASRASGTYNEQFF. CDR3 nucleotide sequence: TGTGCCAGCAGGGCTAGCGGGACATACAATGAGCAGTTCTTC.

CDR3 in amino acids: CASSLSTGRGTQYF. CDR3 DNA: TGTGCCAGCAGTTTATCGACTGGCAGAGGGACCCAGTACTTC. The chain carries TRBV27 and TRBJ2-5; D remains unclear. The germline V gene has CDR1 MNHEY and CDR2 SMNVEV (reference sequence). This CDR3 region has 14 residues. With 0 bases removed from V and 7 bases from J, the gap between germline ends came to 12 bases.

On this clonotype: The junction departs from germline at one end; a sequencing error may be responsible. The DNA of the CDR3 is TGCTGTGCTAGAGATATCAAGGCAGGAAGCCTCACAGATACGCAGTATTTT. Amino acids: CCARDIKAGSLTDTQYF. J is TRBJ2-3 and V is TRBV20-1; D gene unclear. CDR1 is DFQATT, CDR2 SNEGSKA, per germline (reference sequence). The CDR3 sequence is 17 residues long.

In this sample, this clonotype turned up a few times. V and J are TRBV12-3 or TRBV12-4 and TRBJ1-1, with D perhaps TRBD1 (5 bases). This CDR3 has 14 amino acids. V lost 3 bases and J lost 4, with 12 bases in between. CDR3 in DNA: TGTGCCAGCAGTTTTGGTTCTGGGGGCACTGAAGCTTTCTTT. It codes for CASSFGSGGTEAFF.

The chain joins TRBV6-5 to TRBJ2-7, with D possibly TRBD2 on 7 matching bases. This CDR3 is 15 amino acids long. Per the germline V gene, CDR1 is MNHEY and CDR2 is SVGAGI. Trimming took off 2 bases at V and 3 bases at J, with 14 bases between the two ends. The CDR3 DNA is TGTGCCAGCAGTTACGGGGGGGCTACCCTCTACGAGCAGTACTTC. Translation gives CASSYGGATLYEQYF.

This clonotype was picked up a small number of times. The rearrangement uses TRBV7-6 and TRBJ2-1; D is undetermined. CDR1 is SGHVS, CDR2 FNYEAQ, per germline. The CDR3 spans 14 residues. Between the trimmed V and J ends, which lost 5 bases and 1 base, there was a span of 9 bases. CDR3 region: CASSPTPSYNEQFF. CDR3 DNA sequence: TGTGCCAGCAGCCCGACACCATCCTACAATGAGCAGTTCTTC.

This clonotype has a handful of counts. J is TRBJ2-7 and V is TRBV10-3, with 9 bases aligning to TRBD2. V shed 1 base, J shed 2 bases, and the junction held 6 bases outside the gene matches. Germline CDR1 reads ENHRY; CDR2 reads SYGVKD. This CDR3 contains 16 residues. Here the CDR3 reads CAISEWASGDPYEQYF. CDR3 DNA: TGTGCCATCAGTGAGTGGGCTAGCGGGGACCCCTACGAGCAGTACTTC.

The rearrangement uses TRBV28 and TRBJ2-2; 11 bases line up with TRBD1. The junction had 6 bases not matched to a gene; V was cut back by 6 bases and J by 6 bases. The CDR3 loop spans 15 amino acids. From germline, CDR1 is MDHEN and CDR2 SYDVKM. As DNA, the CDR3 is TGTGCCAGCAGGCGGACAGGGGGCCTCGCCGGGGAGCTGTTTTTT. It specifies CASRRTGGLAGELFF. The entire variable domain, with the rest obtained from reference TRBV28 and TRBJ2-2, is as follows: DVKVTQSSRYLVKRTGEKVFLECVQDMDHENMFWYRQDPGLGLRLIYFSYDVKMKEKGDIPEGYSVSREKKERFSLILESASTNQTSMYLCASRRTGGLAGELFFGEGSRLTVL.

The chain links TRBV6-5 to TRBJ2-7; unclear D gene. V was cut by 3 bases and J by 6 bases, with 15 bases left in between. This CDR3 has 14 residues. From germline, CDR1 is MNHEY and CDR2 SVGAGI. The chain's CDR3 is CASSYGNSWGEQYF. For the CDR3, the DNA is TGTGCCAGCAGTTATGGTAATAGTTGGGGCGAGCAGTACTTC.

The chain joins TRBV12-3 or TRBV12-4 to TRBJ1-2, with a weak D call TRBD1 (5 bases). The CDR3 spans 13 residues. V lost 8 bases and J lost 5, with 15 bases in between. The CDR3 reads CASYAGTWYGYTF. The CDR3 nucleotides read TGTGCCAGCTACGCAGGGACCTGGTATGGCTACACCTTC.

This chain uses TRBV11-2 with TRBJ2-1; unclear D gene. Germline loops: CDR1 SGHAT, CDR2 FQNNGV. V was cut by 5 bases and J by 4 bases, with 9 bases left in between. The CDR3 sequence is 13 residues long. CDR3 amino acids: CASSPHGYNEQFF. The CDR3 DNA is TGTGCCAGCAGCCCCCACGGTTACAATGAGCAGTTCTTC. The full variable domain, completed using reference TRBV11-2 and TRBJ2-1, is EAGVAQSPRYKIIEKRQSVAFWCNPISGHATLYWYQQILGQGPKLLIQFQNNGVVDDSQLPKDRFSAERLKGVDSTLKIQPAKLEDSAVYLCASSPHGYNEQFFGPGTRLTVL.

The chain recombines TRBV12-3 or TRBV12-4 with TRBJ1-6, with 7 nucleotides matching TRBD1. The CDR3 has 14 residues. With V trimmed by 8 bases and J by 5 bases, 6 bases remained unmatched. The CDR3 DNA follows: TGTGCCAGCGGAACGACAGGGAATAATTCACCCCTCCACTTT. Encoded protein: CASGTTGNNSPLHF.

This clonotype was seen many times. The genes are TRBV5-1 and TRBJ1-2; D might be TRBD1 (5 bases). Germline V CDR1 and CDR2: SGHRS, YFSETQ. The CDR3 is made up of 13 amino acids. Trimming left V 3 bases short and J 5 bases short, with 11 bases between. The CDR3 loop is CASSSGRWYGYTF. The CDR3 nucleotides are TGCGCCAGCAGCTCGGGACGGTGGTATGGCTACACCTTC.

This clonotype was detected ten times or more. This chain joins TRBV12-3 or TRBV12-4 and TRBJ2-1; D ambiguous. The CDR3 loop spans 15 amino acids. Deletions cut 8 bases from V and 0 bases from J, with 14 bases between. This chain's CDR3 is CASLRGLGSYNEQFF. The CDR3 nucleotides are TGTGCCAGCCTACGAGGCCTGGGCTCCTACAATGAGCAGTTCTTC.

This clonotype was seen a few times. The chain links TRBV20-1 to TRBJ2-7, with D possibly being TRBD1 (5 bases). The CDR3 totals 16 residues. V lost 0 bases and J 3 bases, leaving 18 bases between the germline ends. Germline CDR1 reads DFQATT; CDR2 reads SNEGSKA (reference sequence). The CDR3 DNA sequence: TGCAGTGCTAGAGATACCAGGGATTGGTATCTCTACGAGCAGTACTTC. Translated: CSARDTRDWYLYEQYF.

In its sample, this clonotype was seen a few times. The chain is built from TRBV30 and TRBJ2-1; possible D gene TRBD2, 5 bases. The germline V gene encodes CDR1 GTSNPN and CDR2 SVGIG (reference sequence). The germline V and J ends were trimmed by 6 bases and 10 bases, with 13 bases remaining between them. This CDR3 spans 11 amino acids. This CDR3 is CACSWSGEQFF. The CDR3 bases are TGTGCCTGCTCCTGGTCGGGGGAGCAGTTCTTC.

In this sample, this clonotype turned up a few times. The chain is built from TRBV4-1 and TRBJ1-1, with D uncertain. CDR3 length: 15 amino acids. V dropped 0 bases and J dropped 6 bases, with 14 bases sitting between them. Germline V gene data show CDR1 as MGHRA and CDR2 as YSYEKL. The CDR3 region is CASSQEVAVLPEAFF. In nucleotides, the CDR3 is TGCGCCAGCAGCCAAGAGGTCGCGGTACTGCCTGAAGCTTTCTTT.

V and J are TRBV12-3 or TRBV12-4 and TRBJ2-1, with 10 bases fitting TRBD2. V trimming: 1 base; J trimming: 7 bases; junction bases outside the gene matches: 10. The CDR3 is 17 amino acids. CDR3 amino acids: CASSLGETSGPGNEQFF. Written as DNA, the CDR3 is TGTGCCAGCAGTTTAGGGGAGACTAGCGGGCCGGGGAATGAGCAGTTCTTC.

This clonotype was seen many times. The chain employs TRBV7-9 and TRBJ2-7; 9 bases map to TRBD2. The junction had 4 bases not matched to a gene; V was cut back by 5 bases and J by 2 bases. The CDR3 has 14 amino acids. Germline V CDR1 and CDR2: SEHNR, FQNEAQ (reference sequence). The DNA of the CDR3 is TGTGCCAGCAGCACGACTAGCGGTCCCTACGAGCAGTACTTC. Protein sequence: CASSTTSGPYEQYF.

The V call is TRBV5-1, the J call TRBJ2-7; D is ambiguous. The germline gives CDR1 SGHRS, CDR2 YFSETQ. The V end was cut by 2 bases, the J end by 3 bases, with 12 bases between. This CDR3 has 14 residues. CDR3 protein: CASSFDRKVYEQYF. DNA for the CDR3: TGCGCCAGCAGCTTTGACCGAAAGGTCTACGAGCAGTACTTC.